This T cell receptor (beta chain) was captured in a study of cytomegalovirus exposure and HLA in healthy donors. General observations from the study: In a later analysis, an Asian-associated ancestry cluster reportedly showed fewer N-insertions than the roughly 700-donor mean. Within an earlier analysis, most TCR beta V segments proved productive either about 87% or about 30% of the time. Presence/absence analysis assumed near-uniform sequencing depth across donors.

Details on this clone: Its target is unknown.

The CDR3 is 17 amino acids. Germline V gene lookup returns CDR1 LNHDA and CDR2 SQIVND (reference sequence). The V and J ends lost 4 bases and 0 bases, in that order; junction bases with no gene match: 9. The study ran its PCR with 60 Vbeta and 13 Jbeta primers. Original data processing: Per a later analysis, the number of unique TCR beta chains was some 80 million, of which around 10 million were shared. Method: immunoSEQ multiplex PCR; TCRdb's copy keeps in-frame clones and lacks some. V, J and clone size were drawn from that table, and D and trimming were deduced from the DNA. Altogether around 100,000 clones are present, about 70% being singletons, with the ten largest covering less than 3.5%.

V is TRBV19 and J is TRBJ2-1; 7 bases map to TRBD2. The sequence was collected from a man aged 45-65 years in good health and CMV-seropositive. Sequenced: PBMCs. The CDR3: CASSTSPGGSSYNEQFF. DNA of the CDR3: TGTGCCAGTAGTACTTCCCCCGGGGGGAGCTCCTACAATGAGCAGTTCTTC.